This T cell receptor beta chain was profiled in a study of T cell responses to AZD1222 COVID-19 vaccine. This clone was picked up one time. V was trimmed by 5 bases and J by 6 bases, leaving 7 bases between them. CDR1 is MDHEN and CDR2 is SYDVKM in the germline V gene. The CDR3 length is 12 residues. The repertoire was sequenced with immunoSEQ multiplex PCR; TCRdb's copy has only in-frame clones and lacks some. The table includes some 100,000 clones, around 83% detected once. The clonotype was recovered from an adult who received the AZD1222 COVID-19 vaccine. This specimen consisted of peripheral blood, obtained 28 days after the second AZD1222 dose. V gene TRBV28 combines with J gene TRBJ2-2; D gene uncertain. The DNA of the CDR3 is TGTGCCAGCAGTCCTGACTCCGGGGAGCTGTTTTTT. It is translated as CASSPDSGELFF.